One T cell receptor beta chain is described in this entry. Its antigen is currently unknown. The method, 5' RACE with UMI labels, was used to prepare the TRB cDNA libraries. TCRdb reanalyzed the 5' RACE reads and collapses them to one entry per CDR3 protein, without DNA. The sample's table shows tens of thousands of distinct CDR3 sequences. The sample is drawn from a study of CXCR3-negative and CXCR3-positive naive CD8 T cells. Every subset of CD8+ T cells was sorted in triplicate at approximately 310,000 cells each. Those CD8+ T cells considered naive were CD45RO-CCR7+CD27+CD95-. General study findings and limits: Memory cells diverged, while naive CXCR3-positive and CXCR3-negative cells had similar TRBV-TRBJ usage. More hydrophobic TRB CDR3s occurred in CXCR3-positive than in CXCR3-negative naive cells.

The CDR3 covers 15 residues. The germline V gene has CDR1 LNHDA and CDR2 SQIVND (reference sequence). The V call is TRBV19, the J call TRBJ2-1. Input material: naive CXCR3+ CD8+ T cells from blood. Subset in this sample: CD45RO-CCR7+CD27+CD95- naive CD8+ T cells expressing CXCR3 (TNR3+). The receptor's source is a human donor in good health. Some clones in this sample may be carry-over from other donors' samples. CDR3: CASSISAYTTDEQFF.